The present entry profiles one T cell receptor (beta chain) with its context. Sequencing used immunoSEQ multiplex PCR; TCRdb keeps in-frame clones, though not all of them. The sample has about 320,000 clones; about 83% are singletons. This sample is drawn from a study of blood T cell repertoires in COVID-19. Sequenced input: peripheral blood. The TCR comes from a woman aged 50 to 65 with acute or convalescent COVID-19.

The CDR3 reads CSGQGPGTEAFF. The DNA of the CDR3 is TGCAGCGGACAGGGCCCTGGGACTGAAGCTTTCTTT. This chain uses TRBV29-1 with TRBJ1-1, with 7 bases that match TRBD1. The CDR3 length is 12 residues. CDR1 is SQVTM, CDR2 ANQGSEA, per germline. The ends lost 7 bases at V and 5 bases at J; junction bases unmatched: 7.